This TCR beta chain was retrieved from a study of CD8+ T cells in alopecia areata (dated by TCRdb to the late 2010s). About the investigation overall: The treated patients, all with moderate-to-severe alopecia areata, were enrolled in an open-label pilot trial of oral tofacitinib given at 5 to 10 mg twice daily. Amplification of TCRbeta CDR3 regions was done by immunoSEQ multiplex PCR using 35 Vbeta forward primers and 13 Jbeta reverse primers. The RNA source kit depended on sample type: the PAXgene miRNA kit for fixed scalp, the miRNeasy kit for PBMCs, and the RNeasy kit for mouse skin. Patients on tofacitinib were biopsied at baseline and after 4 and 24 weeks of treatment, and several of the patients also had a later scalp biopsy. On the human side, TCRbeta sequencing was run on scalp tissue and on sorted CD4+ and CD8+ peripheral blood T cells from healthy controls and from alopecia areata patients with either patchy or totalis/universalis disease. The study used high-throughput TCRbeta sequencing to examine T cell clonal expansion in alopecia areata, in both the C3H/HeJ mouse model and human patients. Tofacitinib was given for 6 to 18 months, followed by 6 months of follow-up off drug to assess delayed response and recurrence. Scalp clonality was compared among normal scalp (n=4), patchy alopecia areata scalp (n=8), and alopecia totalis/universalis scalp (n=8).

What the research found in general, with its limitations: Unlike mouse skin, where gammadelta T cells dominate, normal human skin contains resident alphabeta T cells that get sequenced too, which complicates analysis of the scalp TCR repertoire. Compared with mice, TCR sequences shared between patients were less clear, possibly partly because of HLA diversity across the patient population. Compared with normal scalp, lesional scalp, particularly in alopecia totalis/universalis, had higher clonality and more expanded CD8+ clones, which suggests antigenic drive.

With regard to this clone: It lacks a known antigen. No per-base quality is available; no much larger clone lies one base away. The same CDR3 also results from other DNA sequences found in this sample.

To prepare the library, the immunoSEQ multiplex PCR assay was applied. For TCR sequencing, RNA was extracted from every sample and reverse transcribed into cDNA to serve as template. First-strand cDNA was synthesized using SuperScript III with a 2:1 mix of oligo-dT and random hexamers. A synthetic immune receptor repertoire was used to assess amplification bias, and residual bias was removed computationally. In the source study's methods: Raw reads were preprocessed for error removal, and CDR3 was defined according to IMGT conventions as running from the conserved cysteine to phenylalanine. To get clonality, Shannon entropy was normalized by log2 of the number of productive unique TCRs and the result was subtracted from 1. Whether scalp clones were CD4 or CD8 was inferred by matching scalp TCRbeta sequences against CD4 and CD8 repertoires sorted from blood. In TCRdb, the immuneACCESS table is reduced to in-frame sequences with V and J assigned. These tables do not hold every clone; where another copy was compared, an unresolved V gene accounts for under half, and the others remain unexplained. V, J and clone size reflect that table, while D and trimming were determined from the DNA. This sample lists roughly 150,000 clones; about 53% were detected once. Just under 20% of the sample goes to the ten largest clones.

Taken with the paper, the label for time point translates to: baseline before oral tofacitinib. Lesional scalp punch biopsies and peripheral blood were collected from alopecia areata patients. After PBMCs were isolated by density centrifugation and stained for CD3, CD4 and CD8, a FACSAria was used to sort CD4+ and CD8+ T cells. The source material was CD8+ T cells sorted from blood, sampled at week 0. The TCR was taken from a human donor with alopecia areata.

The nucleotides are TGTGCCTGGAGTTTTTCCTACGAGCAGTACTTC. This is translated as CAWSFSYEQYF. Recombination linked TRBV30 to TRBJ2-7; the D gene cannot be resolved reliably. V and J are truncated by 2 bases and 1 base respectively, leaving an intervening sequence of 3 bases. Its CDR3 holds 11 amino acids, cysteine through phenylalanine. The only DNA kept is the CDR3, 33 bases in frame from the first base. For CDR1 and CDR2, the germline V gene (reference sequence) lists GTSNPN and SVGIG.